These 3 T cell receptor beta chains originate from one sample sequenced in a study of cytomegalovirus exposure and HLA in healthy donors. Researchers ran the PCR with 60 Vbeta and 13 Jbeta primers. The repertoire was sequenced with immunoSEQ multiplex PCR; TCRdb's copy has only in-frame clones and lacks some. The sample has 120,000 to 150,000 clones, less than 85% seen once. Sequencing was carried out using PBMCs. The source of these receptors is a woman aged 45 to 65 in good health and CMV-seropositive.

A few counts support this clone. The chain has TRBV18 and TRBJ2-7; D uncertain. The germline V gene encodes CDR1 KGHSH and CDR2 LQKENI. The CDR3 totals 15 residues. V was trimmed by 4 bases and J by 3 bases, leaving 16 bases between them. The CDR3 spells CASSRATKAGYEQYF. The CDR3 DNA reads TGTGCCAGCTCACGGGCAACCAAAGCCGGCTACGAGCAGTACTTC.

The rearrangement joins TRBV6-1 to TRBJ2-1, with D perhaps matching TRBD2 (6 bases). This CDR3 has 14 amino acids. V gave up 3 bases and J gave up 5 bases, with 11 bases separating them. Germline V gene lookup returns CDR1 MNHNS and CDR2 SASEGT. The CDR3 bases are TGTGCCAGCAGTGATTTTAGCGGAAACAATGAGCAGTTCTTC. It encodes CASSDFSGNNEQFF.

The chain carries TRBV5-1 and TRBJ2-5; TRBD1 agrees at 9 bases. The CDR3 spans 16 residues. The V segment lost 5 bases and the J segment 5 bases; nucleotides outside the gene matches: 13. Looked up from germline, CDR1 is SGHRS and CDR2 is YFSETQ. The CDR3 loop is CASRPAGTGFGETQYF. In DNA, the CDR3 is TGCGCCAGCAGGCCCGCCGGGACAGGGTTCGGGGAGACCCAGTACTTC.